The 15 T cell receptor beta chains below come from one sample, sequenced in a study of blood T cell repertoires in COVID-19. TCRdb's copy holds only in-frame clones and misses some; the assay was immunoSEQ multiplex PCR. The table includes some 120,000 clones, around four fifths detected once. What was sequenced was peripheral blood. The source is a man older than 75 with COVID-19, enrolled during active disease.

This clone was seen just once. The rearrangement links TRBV2 to TRBJ2-5; TRBD1 aligns across 10 bases. Trimming removed 11 bases from V and 5 bases from J; junction bases left unmatched: 5. This CDR3 contains 12 residues. Germline CDR1 and CDR2: SNHLY and FYNNEI. CDR3 DNA: TGTGCCGGGACAGGGGCCGGGGAGACCCAGTACTTC. As protein: CAGTGAGETQYF.

CDR3 in DNA: TGCGCCAGCAGCTTGGGGGGGACAGGCGACACTGAAGCTTTCTTT. It encodes CASSLGGTGDTEAFF. This chain joins TRBV5-1 and TRBJ1-1, with 8 bases lining up with TRBD1. J lost 3 bases, V lost 0 bases, and 4 bases had no gene match. Germline V gives CDR1 SGHRS, CDR2 YFSETQ. The CDR3 has 15 amino acids.

The rearrangement joins TRBV3-1 (or the pseudogene TRBV3-2) to TRBJ1-5; D gene unclear. Germline V gene sequence: CDR1 LGHDT, CDR2 YNNKEL (reference sequence). V lost 2 bases and J 2 bases, leaving 7 bases between the germline ends. The CDR3 has 14 amino acids. CDR3 DNA sequence: TGTGCCAGCAGCCAAATGGGAGGCAATCAGCCCCAGCATTTT. This sequence encodes CASSQMGGNQPQHF.

This clone was detected only once. V and J are TRBV19 and TRBJ2-1, with no clear D. The CDR3 is made up of 16 amino acids. Germline V gene sequence: CDR1 LNHDA, CDR2 SQIVND (reference sequence). V was cut by 3 bases and J by 0 bases, with 12 bases left in between. CDR3 protein: CASSIPAGDSYNEQFF. In DNA, the CDR3 is TGTGCCAGTAGTATCCCCGCAGGCGACTCCTACAATGAGCAGTTCTTC.

J is TRBJ2-3 and V is TRBV5-1; 8 bases fit TRBD2. V was pared by 4 bases and J by 0 bases, with 4 bases of the junction left unmatched. The CDR3 totals 15 residues. The germline CDR1 and CDR2 sequences are SGHRS and YFSETQ. The CDR3 loop is CASSPSGSSTDTQYF. CDR3 in DNA: TGCGCCAGCAGCCCAAGCGGGAGCAGCACAGATACGCAGTATTTT.

CDR3 nucleotide sequence: TGTGCCAGCACCCCGAATGGCGGGACCCGCCCCCATACGCAGTATTTT. This translates into CASTPNGGTRPHTQYF. This rearrangement joins TRBV6-4 to TRBJ2-3, with D possibly matching TRBD2 (6 bases). The CDR3 covers 16 residues. Trimming took off 7 bases at V and 7 bases at J, with 24 bases between the two ends. The germline gives CDR1 MRHNA, CDR2 SNTAGT.

This chain uses TRBV6-6 with TRBJ2-7; 7 nucleotides line up with TRBD2. The CDR3 has 13 residues. Germline V gene lookup returns CDR1 MNHNY and CDR2 SVGAGI (reference sequence). The V gene end was trimmed by 2 bases and the J gene end by 5 bases; junction bases not matched to a gene: 3. The CDR3 reads CASSYDGGDEQYF. The CDR3 DNA reads as TGTGCCAGCAGTTACGATGGGGGGGACGAGCAGTACTTC.

The gene calls are TRBV14 and TRBJ1-5, with TRBD1 matching over 9 bases. The CDR3 is made up of 13 amino acids. Trimming cost V 5 bases and J 4 bases; bases outside gene matches: 0. Germline CDR1 and CDR2: SGHDN and FVKESK. This CDR3 is CASSGTGNQPQHF. Written as DNA, the CDR3 is TGTGCCAGCAGCGGGACAGGGAATCAGCCCCAGCATTTT.

Note on this clone: The sample has other DNA sequences that encode this CDR3 too. The chain couples TRBV18 to TRBJ1-1; TRBD1 might be the D (6 bases). Between the trimmed V and J ends, which lost 3 bases and 8 bases, there was a span of 10 bases. The CDR3 totals 12 residues. From germline, CDR1 is KGHSH and CDR2 LQKENI. In DNA form, the CDR3 reads TGTGCCAGCTCACCTTTACAGGGAGAAGCTTTCTTT. Its protein product is CASSPLQGEAFF.

This chain links TRBV28 with TRBJ1-2; TRBD1 matches at 7 bases. J gave up 4 bases and V 6 bases, and 8 bases lay outside the gene matches. This CDR3 spans 14 amino acids. Per the germline V gene, CDR1 is MDHEN and CDR2 is SYDVKM. The CDR3 here is CASSQGGAGYGYTF. DNA for the CDR3: TGTGCCAGCAGCCAAGGGGGCGCGGGCTATGGCTACACCTTC.

This chain connects TRBV5-4 to TRBJ2-2; 10 bases are shared with TRBD1. V trimming: 3 bases; J trimming: 5 bases; junction bases outside the gene matches: 4. The V gene's germline CDR1 is SGHNT and CDR2 YYREEE (reference sequence). The CDR3 has 15 amino acids. As DNA, the CDR3 is TGTGCCAGCAGCTGGGACAGGGGAGGGACCGGGGAGCTGTTTTTT. Residues: CASSWDRGGTGELFF.

The chain uses TRBV9 and TRBJ1-2, with TRBD1 matching 8 bases. The CDR3 covers 17 residues. Trimming cost V 2 bases and J 2 bases; bases outside gene matches: 11. In germline, CDR1 is SGDLS, CDR2 YYNGEE. Here the CDR3 reads CASSVGGQEASNYGYTF. CDR3 nucleotide sequence: TGTGCCAGCAGCGTCGGGGGACAGGAAGCTTCGAACTATGGCTACACCTTC.

This clone has a handful of counts. V is TRBV4-1 and J is TRBJ2-7; no reliable D call. V was trimmed by 1 base and J by 2 bases, leaving 15 bases between them. The CDR3 is 16 amino acids. Germline assignment: CDR1 MGHRA and CDR2 YSYEKL. The CDR3 region is CASSQVFNSPPYEQYF. CDR3 coding DNA: TGCGCCAGCAGCCAAGTTTTCAACTCACCTCCCTACGAGCAGTACTTC.

The chain has TRBV2 and TRBJ2-2; 13 positions agree with TRBD2. J gave up 5 bases and V 10 bases, and 7 bases lay outside the gene matches. The length of the CDR3 is 15 residues. CDR1 and CDR2 from the germline V gene are SNHLY and FYNNEI. CDR3 sequence reads: CATTSGRAGTGELFF. The CDR3 bases are TGTGCCACTACTAGCGGGAGGGCGGGGACCGGGGAGCTGTTTTTT.

The V gene is TRBV11-3, the J gene TRBJ1-1; D not resolved. Between the trimmed V and J ends, which lost 5 bases and 0 bases, there was a span of 7 bases. The CDR3 is 13 residues long. Germline-derived CDR1 and CDR2 are SGHNT and YENEEA. The CDR3, as DNA: TGTGCCAGCAGCGGAGGCATGAACACTGAAGCTTTCTTT. The encoded protein is CASSGGMNTEAFF.